The 32 T cell receptor beta chains given below trace back to one sample, sequenced in a study of T cell repertoires in cytomegalovirus infection. Their specific antigens are unknown. MiXCR, run by TCRdb on the reads, gives a single entry per CDR3 protein. This table holds roughly 46,000 distinct CDR3 sequences, around 21% found once. The source was CD8+ T cells from cultured PBMCs, collected from culture after CMV antigen stimulation. The receptors come from a human donor in good health (CMV status not recorded). Some clones in this sample may be carry-over from other donors' samples.

This rearrangement joins TRBV6-1 to TRBJ1-6; the match to TRBD1 covers 11 bases. V shed 6 bases and J 8 bases; nucleotides not matched to a gene: 12. Germline lookup yields CDR1 MNHNS and CDR2 SASEGT. The CDR3 spans 17 residues. The CDR3 loop is CASSRVRSGQGDSPLHF. The CDR3 DNA reads TGTGCCAGCAGCCGAGTTAGGTCGGGACAGGGGGATTCACCCCTCCACTTT.

On this clonotype: Being one base from a much bigger clone, this may be a read error. The chain links TRBV27 to TRBJ1-1; no definite D call. The germline CDR1 and CDR2 sequences are MNHEY and SMNVEV (reference sequence). The CDR3 covers 14 residues. CDR3 residues: CVSSPAVRNTEAFF. The CDR3 nucleotides are TGTGTCAGCAGCCCGGCGGTTAGGAACACTGAAGCTTTCTTT.

This clonotype was observed many times. The V and J genes are TRBV6-1 and TRBJ2-5, with TRBD2 matching over 9 bases. Trimming took 2 bases from V and 5 from J; bases not matched to a gene: 12. Per the germline V gene, CDR1 is MNHNS and CDR2 is SASEGT. The CDR3 has 17 residues. CDR3 loop: CASSERRREGRSETQYF. DNA for the CDR3: TGTGCCAGCAGTGAACGGCGGCGGGAGGGCCGGTCGGAGACCCAGTACTTC.

This clonotype was counted only a few times. The genes are TRBV6-2 or TRBV6-3 and TRBJ2-7, with D possibly called TRBD1 or TRBD2 (6 bases each). CDR3 length equals 13 residues. CDR1 and CDR2 from the germline V gene are MNHEY and SVGEGT. V lost 6 bases and J lost 3, with 12 bases in between. DNA of the CDR3: TGTGCCAGCAGCCGACAGGAGGGCTACGAGCAGTACTTC. As protein: CASSRQEGYEQYF.

This clonotype was observed a handful of times. An end of the junction does not agree with germline; a read error may underlie this. This chain uses TRBV7-2 with TRBJ2-7; D remains unclear. The V gene's germline CDR1 is SGHTA and CDR2 FQGNSA. The CDR3 sequence is 12 residues long. The CDR3, as DNA: TGTGCCAGCGGCTTTTGGGGATTCGAGCAGTACTTC. Protein sequence: CASGFWGFEQYF.

CDR3 bases: TGCGCCAGCAGTCGAGGGAGTTTGTTCTACGAGCAGTACTTC. It specifies CASSRGSLFYEQYF. The chain uses TRBV10-2 and TRBJ2-7; the D gene is possibly TRBD2 (5 bases). Germline CDR1 and CDR2: WSHSY and SAAADI. There are 14 residues in the CDR3. V was trimmed by 5 bases and J by 3 bases, leaving 14 bases between them.

This clonotype was counted between two and nine times. The V call is TRBV20-1, the J call TRBJ1-6; TRBD1 might be the D (6 bases). The CDR3 has 18 amino acids. The germline V gene has CDR1 DFQATT and CDR2 SNEGSKA (reference sequence). V lost 6 bases, J lost 8 bases, and 29 bases lay in between. CDR3 DNA: TGCAGTGCCCCTCGCGGGGGGGGCGTTGGGATTGGGGATTCACCCCTCCACTTT. The encoded protein is CSAPRGGGVGIGDSPLHF.

V usage is TRBV7-6 and J usage is TRBJ1-1, with D uncertain. Germline CDR1 SGHVS, CDR2 FNYEAQ. V was trimmed by 1 base and J by 7 bases, leaving 16 bases between them. This CDR3 region has 15 residues. This CDR3 reads CASSLEISVEGEAFF. CDR3 bases: TGTGCCAGCAGCTTAGAAATTTCAGTGGAGGGTGAAGCTTTCTTT.

This clonotype occurred many times. The chain couples TRBV24-1 to TRBJ2-1, with no clear D. The CDR3 consists of 14 residues. V lost 5 bases and J lost 8, with 15 bases in between. Germline CDR1 reads KGHDR; CDR2 reads SFDVKD. This CDR3 reads CATSGMGDRDEQFF. The CDR3 region has the DNA TGTGCCACCAGTGGAATGGGCGATAGGGATGAGCAGTTCTTC.

This clonotype was counted only a few times. The chain recombines TRBV20-1 with TRBJ1-1; D is unclear. The CDR3 is 13 amino acids. Germline V CDR1 and CDR2: DFQATT, SNEGSKA (reference sequence). Between the trimmed V and J ends, which lost 2 bases and 3 bases, there was a span of 10 bases. CDR3 in DNA: TGCAGTGCTAGACCCCATGCCGACACTGAAGCTTTCTTT. Amino acids: CSARPHADTEAFF.

This clonotype has a count of ten or more. The chain employs TRBV12-3 or TRBV12-4 and TRBJ2-3; D is possibly TRBD2 (5 bases). The V gene lost 2 bases and the J gene lost 6 bases, with 6 bases spanning the gap. The CDR3 contains 12 residues. CDR3 nucleotide sequence: TGTGCCAGCAGTTTACTAGCCGATACGCAGTATTTT. Translating it yields CASSLLADTQYF.

The V and J genes are TRBV15 and TRBJ1-5, with 8 bases aligning to TRBD1. After removal of 3 bases from V and 2 bases from J, the junction contained 6 bases not matched to a gene. The CDR3 runs to 16 residues. Germline CDR1 is LNHNV and CDR2 is YYDKDF (reference sequence). The CDR3: CATSRTGVGGNQPQHF. The CDR3 nucleotides read TGTGCCACCAGCAGGACAGGGGTGGGGGGCAATCAGCCCCAGCATTTT.

This clonotype came up many times. This chain joins TRBV7-8 and TRBJ1-1, with no clear D. V was shortened by 0 bases and J by 4 bases, with 6 bases between the two germline ends. The CDR3 is 13 amino acids. CDR1 is SGHVS, CDR2 FQNEAQ, per germline. The CDR3 sequence is CASSLAYSTEAFF. The CDR3, as DNA: TGTGCCAGCAGCTTAGCCTACTCCACTGAAGCTTTCTTT.

This clonotype was observed many times. The chain is built from TRBV19 and TRBJ1-4; D remains ambiguous. Per the germline V gene, CDR1 is LNHDA and CDR2 is SQIVND (reference sequence). V was cut by 5 bases and J by 0 bases, with 10 bases left in between. CDR3 length equals 15 residues. The CDR3: CASSEGIATNEKLFF. The CDR3 nucleotides are TGTGCCAGTAGTGAGGGAATTGCAACTAATGAAAAACTGTTTTTT. The entire variable domain, with the rest obtained from reference TRBV19 and TRBJ1-4, is as follows: DGGITQSPKYLFRKEGQNVTLSCEQNLNHDAMYWYRQDPGQGLRLIYYSQIVNDFQKGDIAEGYSVSREKKESFPLTVTSAQKNPTAFYLCASSEGIATNEKLFFGSGTQLSVL.

This clonotype was counted between two and nine times. This chain links TRBV7-6 with TRBJ1-6, with TRBD1 matching over 7 bases. The CDR3 contains 16 residues. V was pared by 1 base and J by 4 bases, with 4 bases of the junction left unmatched. Per germline, CDR1 SGHVS and CDR2 FNYEAQ. The CDR3 loop is CASSLEAGQYNSPLHF. DNA of the CDR3: TGTGCCAGCAGCTTAGAGGCGGGACAGTATAATTCACCCCTCCACTTT.

As for this clonotype: The junction departs from germline at one end; a sequencing error may be responsible. The chain combines TRBV4-1 with TRBJ2-3; TRBD2 agrees at 10 bases. The CDR3 covers 18 residues. Germline V gene sequence: CDR1 MGHRA, CDR2 YSYEKL. This CDR3 is CASSEDEGLASGTDTQYF. The DNA of the CDR3 is TGCGCCAGCAGCGAAGATGAGGGACTAGCGTCTGGCACAGATACGCAGTATTTT.

J is TRBJ1-3 and V is TRBV12-3 or TRBV12-4, with 7 bases lining up with TRBD1. The J segment lost 0 bases and the V segment lost 6 bases, leaving 8 bases of the junction unmatched. The CDR3 has 16 amino acids. The CDR3 here is CASSHQGQRSGNTIYF. In DNA, the CDR3 is TGTGCCAGCAGCCATCAGGGACAGCGCTCTGGAAACACCATATATTTT.

CDR3 sequence (DNA): TGTGCCAGCTCACCGGGGGGACGGAACCAAGAGACCCAGTACTTC. It specifies CASSPGGRNQETQYF. This rearrangement joins TRBV18 to TRBJ2-5, with D maybe TRBD2 (6 bases). The CDR3 has 15 amino acids. Germline CDR1 KGHSH, CDR2 LQKENI. V was trimmed by 3 bases and J by 0 bases, leaving 11 bases between them.

This clonotype was detected many times. This chain connects TRBV6-6 to TRBJ2-3; D could derive from TRBD1 or TRBD2 (6 bases each). CDR3 size: 17 residues. Looked up from germline, CDR1 is MNHNY and CDR2 is SVGAGI (reference sequence). The V end lost 4 bases, the J end lost 3 bases, and 20 bases lay between the germline ends. Here the CDR3 DNA reads TGTGCCAGCAGTTGGACCGTCGGGGGCGGGGCTACAGATACGCAGTATTTT. Translation gives CASSWTVGGGATDTQYF.

This clonotype occurred many times. V gene TRBV7-2 combines with J gene TRBJ2-2; D is possibly TRBD2 (6 bases). Germline lookup yields CDR1 SGHTA and CDR2 FQGNSA. This CDR3 is 15 amino acids long. The V and J ends lost 1 base and 5 bases respectively, with 11 bases between them. The CDR3 sequence is CASSLVGGATGELFF. Written as DNA, the CDR3 is TGTGCCAGCAGCTTAGTGGGGGGAGCGACCGGGGAGCTGTTTTTT. Full variable domain (rest looked up from reference TRBV7-2 and TRBJ2-2): GAGVSQSPSNKVTEKGKDVELRCDPISGHTALYWYRQSLGQGLEFLIYFQGNSAPDKSGLPSDRFSAERTGGSVSTLTIQRTQQEDSAVYLCASSLVGGATGELFFGEGSRLTVL.

V gene TRBV11-3 combines with J gene TRBJ2-7, with D perhaps assigned TRBD1 or TRBD2 (7 bases each). V was pared by 2 bases and J by 7 bases, with 15 bases between. Germline CDR1 reads SGHNT; CDR2 reads YENEEA. The CDR3 has 14 amino acids. The CDR3 is CASSLKPQGGEQYF. The CDR3 DNA is TGTGCCAGCAGCTTAAAGCCTCAGGGGGGGGAGCAGTACTTC.

This clonotype was counted at least ten times. The chain joins TRBV7-8 to TRBJ2-3; D not certain. V shed 3 bases and J shed 11 bases, with 9 bases lying between them. CDR1 SGHVS and CDR2 FQNEAQ come from the germline V gene. The CDR3 extends over 11 amino acids. The DNA of the CDR3 is TGTGCCAGCAGCTTCCAGCGTTGGCAGTATTTT. It encodes CASSFQRWQYF.

The rearrangement joins TRBV4-3 to TRBJ2-3, with 10 bases aligning to TRBD1. CDR3 length: 17 amino acids. J lost 5 bases, V lost 0 bases, and 8 bases had no gene match. The germline CDR1 and CDR2 sequences are LGHNA and YSLEER. The DNA for the CDR3 is TGCGCCAGCAGCCAAGAATCTACCGGGACAGGGGTAGATACGCAGTATTTT. Amino acids: CASSQESTGTGVDTQYF.

This clonotype was counted ten times or more. The V and J genes are TRBV7-6 and TRBJ2-7, with D possibly TRBD2 on 6 matching bases. Germline V lookup: CDR1 SGHVS, CDR2 FNYEAQ. V lost 0 bases, J lost 1 base, and 7 bases lay in between. This CDR3 comprises 14 residues. CDR3 in DNA: TGTGCCAGCAGCTTAGCACTAGCTTCCTACGAGCAGTACTTC. It translates to CASSLALASYEQYF.

The chain employs TRBV4-1 and TRBJ2-3; TRBD1 matches at 7 bases. CDR1 and CDR2 (germline): MGHRA, YSYEKL. V was clipped by 0 bases and J by 3 bases; unmatched bases: 3. This CDR3 region has 15 residues. The DNA for the CDR3 is TGCGCCAGCAGCCAAGAAGGGGGCCAGACAGATACGCAGTATTTT. It encodes CASSQEGGQTDTQYF.

This clonotype was seen repeatedly, ten times or more. The chain has TRBV12-3 or TRBV12-4 and TRBJ2-3; D not resolved. This CDR3 comprises 11 residues. V was cut by 6 bases and J by 15 bases, with 16 bases left in between. The CDR3 sequence: CASSPTSVGYF. CDR3 in DNA: TGTGCCAGCAGCCCAACCTCGGTTGGTTATTTT.

The chain joins TRBV20-1 to TRBJ2-1; D is tentatively TRBD1 or TRBD2 (5 bases each). V was cut by 7 bases and J by 3 bases, with 19 bases left in between. The germline V gene encodes CDR1 DFQATT and CDR2 SNEGSKA (reference sequence). There are 15 residues in the CDR3. The CDR3 DNA follows: TGCAGTGGGGACGGAGTAGGTTGGAACTACAATGAGCAGTTCTTC. Protein: CSGDGVGWNYNEQFF.

This clonotype showed up just a few times. This CDR3 reads CASSDGQGATYEQYF. CDR3 in DNA: TGTGCCAGCAGCGACGGACAGGGGGCTACGTACGAGCAGTACTTC. The J gene is TRBJ2-7, the V gene TRBV9, with 11 positions matching TRBD1. Germline V lookup: CDR1 SGDLS, CDR2 YYNGEE. The CDR3 runs 15 residues. V lost 3 bases, J lost 4 bases, and 6 bases stayed unmatched.

This clonotype was detected only a few times. The rearrangement joins TRBV27 to TRBJ2-3; 13 bases are a match to TRBD2. In germline, CDR1 is MNHEY, CDR2 SMNVEV (reference sequence). Unmatched junction bases numbered 12, after V lost 6 bases and J lost 3 bases. The CDR3 contains 18 residues. The CDR3 here is CASREGLAGPLGTDTQYF. The DNA of the CDR3 is TGTGCCAGCAGGGAGGGACTAGCGGGGCCCTTAGGTACAGATACGCAGTATTTT.

This chain uses TRBV5-5 with TRBJ2-1; D remains ambiguous. This CDR3 is 13 amino acids long. V shed 4 bases and J shed 9 bases, with 14 bases lying between them. In germline, CDR1 is SGHKS, CDR2 YYEKEE (reference sequence). CDR3 sequence reads: CASSHQTRPEQFF. CDR3 DNA sequence: TGTGCCAGCAGCCACCAAACCAGGCCTGAGCAGTTCTTC. Combining the CDR3 with reference TRBV5-5 and TRBJ2-1 gives the whole variable domain DAGVTQSPTHLIKTRGQQVTLRCSPISGHKSVSWYQQVLGQGPQFIFQYYEKEERGRGNFPDRFSARQFPNYSSELNVNALLLGDSALYLCASSHQTRPEQFFGPGTRLTVL.

The gene calls are TRBV30 and TRBJ1-3; no firm D call. This CDR3 region has 17 residues. V was clipped by 0 bases and J by 0 bases, with 15 bases between them. CDR1 and CDR2 (germline): GTSNPN, SVGIG (reference sequence). The CDR3 sequence is CAWSVKASGSSGNTIYF. CDR3 coding DNA: TGTGCCTGGAGTGTAAAGGCTTCTGGGAGCTCTGGAAACACCATATATTTT.

This chain connects TRBV6-6 to TRBJ2-7; 9 nucleotides match TRBD1. The CDR3 covers 14 residues. Germline-derived CDR1 and CDR2 are MNHNY and SVGAGI (reference sequence). The V segment lost 7 bases and the J segment 3 bases; nucleotides outside the gene matches: 7. The CDR3 sequence: CASTIQGADYEQYF. The CDR3 bases are TGTGCCAGCACCATACAGGGGGCGGACTACGAGCAGTACTTC.